This T cell receptor (beta chain) emerged from a study of blood T cell repertoires in COVID-19. Across the whole study: COVID-19 samples from acute and convalescent phases originated in the United States, Italy and Spain. The cDNA or gDNA used as material had been derived from T cells, B-cell-depleted T cells, or PBMCs.

TCRdb's table, derived via immunoSEQ multiplex PCR, lists solely in-frame clones and lacks some. In the table there are about 81,000 clones, roughly 82% of which are singletons. This clone showed up just a few times. Other nucleotide sequences from this sample produce the same CDR3. The source is a man aged 55 to 70 with acute or convalescent COVID-19. The sample consisted of peripheral blood.

Written as DNA, the CDR3 is TGCGCCAGCAGCTTGGGAAACACAGGGAGAGATGGCTACACCTTC. Translating it yields CASSLGNTGRDGYTF. The J gene is TRBJ1-2, the V gene TRBV5-1, with a tentative D call TRBD1 (6 bases). The germline gives CDR1 SGHRS, CDR2 YFSETQ. This CDR3 contains 15 residues. V lost 0 bases to trimming and J lost 6 bases, with 15 bases between them.